Included here is one TCR beta chain sequence, with context. These data come from a study of regulatory T cells. The CDR3 is 14 residues long. The V gene's germline CDR1 is MDHEN and CDR2 SYDVKM. The PCR used 52 TRBV and 13 TRBJ primers. Method: immunoSEQ multiplex PCR; TCRdb's copy keeps in-frame clones and lacks some. The sample gives just over 20,000 clones, 93% of which show up once; 3.5% to 4% is in the top ten. This clonotype was sampled from a child aged 2 to 9 with CD3G deficiency. The material sequenced was CD8+ T cells sorted from blood. The rearrangement links TRBV28 to TRBJ2-3; 11 bases fit TRBD2. The J call is uncertain, as TRBJ2-5 better fits the DNA end. The CDR3 coding sequence is TGTGCCAGCAGTTTAGGACTAGCGGGAGAGACCCAGTACTTC. It is translated as CASSLGLAGETQYF.